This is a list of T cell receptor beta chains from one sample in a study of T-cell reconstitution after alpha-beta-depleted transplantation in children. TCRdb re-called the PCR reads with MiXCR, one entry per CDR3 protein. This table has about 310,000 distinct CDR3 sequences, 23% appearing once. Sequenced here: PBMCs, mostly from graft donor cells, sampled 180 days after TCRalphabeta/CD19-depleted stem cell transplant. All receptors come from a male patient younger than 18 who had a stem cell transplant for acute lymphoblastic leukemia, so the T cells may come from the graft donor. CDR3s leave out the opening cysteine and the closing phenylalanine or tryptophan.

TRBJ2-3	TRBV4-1	ASSPPGAGGLDTQY
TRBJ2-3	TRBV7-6	ASSLAGPRDTQY
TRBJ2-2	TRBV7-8	ASSPQRAPTGELF
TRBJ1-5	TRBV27	ASSEGANQPQH
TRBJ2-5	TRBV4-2	ASSPRTSGARETQY
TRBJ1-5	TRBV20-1	SARNWQQNQPQH
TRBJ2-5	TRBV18	ASSLRQGQETQY
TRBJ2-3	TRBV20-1	SANPTGPDTQY
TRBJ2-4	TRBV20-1	SARRGEAAKNIQY
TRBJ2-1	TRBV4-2	ASSQDPGQGVYNEQF
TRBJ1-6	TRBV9	ASSTRDRGRDSPLH
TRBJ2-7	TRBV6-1	ASRSLRDYGEQY
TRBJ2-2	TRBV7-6	ASSIDGLAPHTGELF
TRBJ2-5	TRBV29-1	SVRVLQETQY
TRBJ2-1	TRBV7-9	ASRTSGSYEQF
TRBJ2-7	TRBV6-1	ASSPAGGPYEQY
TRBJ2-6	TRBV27	ASSFMFSGANVLT